Sequencing of this TCR beta chain was carried out in a study of T cells after yellow fever vaccination (dated by TCRdb to about 2019). With respect to the entire study: Libraries from fractions with low cell numbers were prepared with the SMART-Seq v4 Ultra Low Input RNA kit. To track T-cell clones before and after primary and booster YFV17D yellow fever vaccination, bulk TCR alpha and beta repertoires were sequenced longitudinally. Blood samples were taken at several timepoints before and after primary and secondary immunization, and bulk PBMC replicates and cell subsets were isolated. The cohort comprised two healthy male donors, one aged 18 to 30 and one aged 30 to 39 years. Findings and caveats that apply to the study as a whole: Only two donors were included in the study, so the extent to which the findings can be generalized is limited. Most clones expanded after primary vaccination were re-detected after the booster (approximately 95% of CD4 and about nine tenths of CD8), suggesting broad memory maintenance. Computational filtering was needed because FACS-sorted repertoires could contain abundant contaminating clonotypes from the bulk population. A small fraction of clonotypes appeared in both the CD4 and CD8 compartments, likely as a result of convergent recombination. Compared with the primary T-cell response, the secondary T-cell response was weaker but faster, peaking on day 5 rather than day 15.

Data came from an Illumina NovaSeq 6000. Synthesis of TCR cDNA relied on 5'RACE template switching, a step that introduced a universal primer site along with unique molecular identifiers. Priming of cDNA synthesis was performed from both the TCR alpha and TCR beta constant segments. Library amplification used two PCR steps, and the second PCR step added sample barcodes and sequencing adapters. Sequencing of the libraries was done on either Illumina HiSeq 2500 (2x100 bp) or NovaSeq (2x150 bp). Per the authors' processing: Demultiplexing of reads and collapsing into UMI consensus sequences were performed with MIGEC, and V(D)J alignment was carried out with MiXCR. Using edgeR on replicate PBMC samples, clonotypes were called vaccine-responding if FDR was below 0.01 and the log2 fold change was above 5 up to day 15. Each bulk clonotype was labeled CD4 or CD8 based on which sequenced repertoire, CD4 or CD8, contained the clonotype at higher abundance. The public reads were quality trimmed at Q25 with fastp and then assembled into clones with MiXCR by TCRdb, keeping productive beta chains. Rows with a matching CDR3 protein are joined into one entry that keeps the most common DNA and genes. These V and J calls are TCRdb output, not the study's own analysis. This sample has 250,000 to 350,000 distinct CDR3 sequences in its table, and 3.5% to 4.5% of those were observed once. The ten largest clones capture roughly 19% of the sample.

Reading the label with the study, this specimen's treatment or condition is: live attenuated yellow fever vaccine strain. At each blood-draw timepoint, two biological replicates of bulk PBMCs were collected. PBMCs were isolated from peripheral blood using a standard Ficoll-Paque protocol. TriZol was used to extract RNA from bulk PBMCs, from CD4 and CD8 fractions, and from dextramer-positive and dextramer-negative fractions. The CDR3, from cysteine to phenylalanine, totals 16 residues. The kept DNA is CDR3 alone, 48 bases in frame from the first base. Trimming removed 7 bases from V and 6 bases from J, leaving 24 bases between the germline ends. Turning to this clonotype: Its recognized antigen is unknown. No clone much larger than this one lies a single base away; base qualities are absent.

The sample consisted of PBMCs, taken 15 days after the yellow fever booster vaccination. This clonotype was sampled from a man between 18 and 35 years old who received the YFV17D yellow fever vaccine. This sequence uses TRBV12-3 or TRBV12-4 and TRBJ1-1; the best D guess is TRBD1, with 6 bases matching. CDR3 loop: CASTPGGGAARSEAFF. The DNA reads as follows: TGTGCCAGCACCCCGGGGGGGGGCGCCGCGAGGTCTGAAGCTTTCTTT.